This T cell receptor (beta chain) was profiled in a study of regulatory T cells in long-lasting Graves disease. Noted time point: newly diagnosed GD, antithyroid drugs for less than 3 months. Extracted PBMC RNA gave rise to the TCR library. Graves' disease was diagnosed by American Thyroid Association guidelines. This clonotype was seen a few times. Its matching antigen is unknown. The CDR3 has 18 amino acids. Germline V CDR1 and CDR2: DFQATT, SNEGSKA (reference sequence). Trimming took 0 bases from V and 3 from J; bases not matched to a gene: 10. Study-wide findings and caveats: For persistent Graves' patients, TCR diversity was lower than for newly diagnosed ones. A greater number of public clonotypes (over 2,500) was shared by persistent patients than by new patients (over 900). Patients with persistent disease showed a bias toward TRBV28, TRBJ1-2 and TRBJ2-5.

TCR beta libraries were built with iRepertoire HTBI primers and Arm-PCR of CDR3 regions. MiXCR, run by TCRdb on the multiplex PCR reads, gives a single entry per CDR3 protein. Seen here are 620,000 or so distinct CDR3 sequences, under 20% observed once, and the top ten hold 18%. The same sample was also studied in work on T cells in Graves' hyperthyroidism and ophthalmopathy.

The receptor's source is a woman aged 25 to 45 with Graves disease. The V gene is TRBV20-1, the J gene TRBJ2-1; 11 bases map to TRBD2. This material consisted of peripheral blood mononuclear cells (PBMCs), taken at new diagnosis, from a patient treated with antithyroid drugs. CDR3 amino acids: CSARDGGSGTSGYNEQFF. The CDR3 DNA reads TGCAGTGCTAGAGATGGCGGCAGCGGGACTAGCGGCTACAATGAGCAGTTCTTC.